This T cell receptor beta chain derives from a study of cytomegalovirus exposure and HLA in healthy donors. Study-level background: Roughly 170 million T cells yielded more than 90 million unique TCR beta sequences in earlier analysis.

Germline lookup yields CDR1 LNHDA and CDR2 SQIVND (reference sequence). Unmatched junction bases numbered 11, after V lost 6 bases and J lost 4 bases. The CDR3 is made up of 16 amino acids. The study's findings and limits: Listed as cytomegalovirus-associated were 164 TCR beta chains.

It was with 60 Vbeta and 13 Jbeta primers that the PCR ran. The assay was immunoSEQ multiplex PCR, and TCRdb's table has in-frame clones only and misses some. The repertoire consists of about 110,000 clones, with 15% occurring once and the leading ten covering roughly 2%. This clone was detected a few times. Its antigen is not known. Input material: PBMCs. The origin of this receptor is a woman between 18 and 29 years old in good health and CMV-seronegative. The rearrangement links TRBV19 to TRBJ1-5, with 8 bases fitting TRBD1. DNA of the CDR3: TGTGCCAGTAGGGGATCAGGGGGCATCGGGAATCAGCCCCAGCATTTT. The encoded protein is CASRGSGGIGNQPQHF.